This T cell receptor beta chain was captured by sequencing in a study of blood T cell repertoires in COVID-19. Study information: There were acute and convalescent COVID-19 samples, and they came from the United States, Italy and Spain. The cDNA or gDNA used as material had been derived from T cells, B-cell-depleted T cells, or PBMCs.

Original data processing: Cell counts per sample came from amplifying reference gene primers. Assay used: immunoSEQ multiplex PCR; TCRdb lists only in-frame clones, some missing. The DNA was the basis for D and trimming; V, J and clone size are from that table. The sample contains 310,000 or so clones, around 90% of which appear only once. Participant-given clinical history determined each cohort assignment. The germline V gene encodes CDR1 SGHDN and CDR2 FVKESK. The CDR3 is 15 residues long. Deletions cut 4 bases from V and 1 base from J, with 13 bases between. Sequencing input: PBMCs or T cells enriched from blood (not recorded which). This clonotype was obtained from a woman aged 18-30 years with acute COVID-19. The rearrangement links TRBV14 to TRBJ2-5; no definite D call. This CDR3 is CASSRDRWSQETQYF. The CDR3 DNA sequence: TGTGCCAGCAGCCGAGATCGGTGGAGCCAAGAGACCCAGTACTTC.